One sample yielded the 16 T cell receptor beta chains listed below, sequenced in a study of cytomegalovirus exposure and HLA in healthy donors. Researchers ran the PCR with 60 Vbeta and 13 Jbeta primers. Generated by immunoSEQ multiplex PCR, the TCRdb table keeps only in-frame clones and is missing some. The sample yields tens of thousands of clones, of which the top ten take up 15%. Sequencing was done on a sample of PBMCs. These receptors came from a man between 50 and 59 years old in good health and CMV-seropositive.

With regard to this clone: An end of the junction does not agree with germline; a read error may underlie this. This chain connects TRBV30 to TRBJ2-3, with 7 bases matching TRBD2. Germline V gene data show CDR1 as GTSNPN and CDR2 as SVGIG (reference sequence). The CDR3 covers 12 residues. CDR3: CAWSEVGGPLNF. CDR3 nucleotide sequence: TGTGCCTGGAGTGAGGTGGGAGGGCCCTTGAATTTT.

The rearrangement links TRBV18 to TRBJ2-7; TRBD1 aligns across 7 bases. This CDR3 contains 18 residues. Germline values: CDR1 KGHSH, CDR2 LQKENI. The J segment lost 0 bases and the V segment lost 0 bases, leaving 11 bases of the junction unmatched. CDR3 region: CASSPPGPPGGSSYEQYV. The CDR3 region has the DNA TGTGCCAGCTCACCACCGGGTCCGCCAGGGGGAAGCTCCTACGAGCAGTACGTC.

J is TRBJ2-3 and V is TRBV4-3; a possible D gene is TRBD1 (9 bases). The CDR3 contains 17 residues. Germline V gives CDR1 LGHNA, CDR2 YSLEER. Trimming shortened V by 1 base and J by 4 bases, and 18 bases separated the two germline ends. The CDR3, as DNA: TGCGCCAGCAGCCAAGGCGGGAGGCGGGACAGGGCAGATACGCAGTATTTT. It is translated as CASSQGGRRDRADTQYF.

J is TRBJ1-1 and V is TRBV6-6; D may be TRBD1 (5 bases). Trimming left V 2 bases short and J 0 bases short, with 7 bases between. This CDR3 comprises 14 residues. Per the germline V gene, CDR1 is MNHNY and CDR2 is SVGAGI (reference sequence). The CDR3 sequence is CASSYGHLNTEAFF. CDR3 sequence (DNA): TGTGCCAGCAGTTACGGACACCTGAACACTGAAGCTTTCTTT.

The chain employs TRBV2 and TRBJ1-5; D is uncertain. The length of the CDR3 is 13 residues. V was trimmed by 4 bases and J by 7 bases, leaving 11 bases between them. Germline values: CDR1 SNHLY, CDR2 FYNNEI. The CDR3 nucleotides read TGTGCCAGCAGTGGGGAGGGTAGACAGCCCCAGCATTTT. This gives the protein CASSGEGRQPQHF.

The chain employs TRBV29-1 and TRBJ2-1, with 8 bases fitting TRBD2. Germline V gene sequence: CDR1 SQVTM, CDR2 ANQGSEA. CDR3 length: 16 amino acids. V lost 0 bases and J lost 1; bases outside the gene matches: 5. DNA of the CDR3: TGCAGCGTTGAAGAAGAACTAGCGGTATCCTACAATGAGCAGTTCTTC. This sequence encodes CSVEEELAVSYNEQFF.

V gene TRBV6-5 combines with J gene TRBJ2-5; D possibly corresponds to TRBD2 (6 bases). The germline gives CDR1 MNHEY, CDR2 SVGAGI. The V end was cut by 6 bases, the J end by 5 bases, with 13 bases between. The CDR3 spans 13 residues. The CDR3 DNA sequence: TGTGCCAGCAGCCCCGCGGGGCGGGAGACCCAGTACTTC. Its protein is CASSPAGRETQYF.

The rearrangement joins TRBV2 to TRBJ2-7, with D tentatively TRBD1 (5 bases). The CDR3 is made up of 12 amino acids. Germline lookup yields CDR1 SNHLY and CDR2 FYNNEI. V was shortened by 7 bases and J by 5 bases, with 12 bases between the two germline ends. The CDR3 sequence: CASTQAANEQYF. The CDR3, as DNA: TGTGCCAGCACACAGGCGGCAAACGAGCAGTACTTC. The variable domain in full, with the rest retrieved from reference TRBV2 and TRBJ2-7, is EPEVTQTPSHQVTQMGQEVILRCVPISNHLYFYWYRQILGQKVEFLVSFYNNEISEKSEIFDDQFSVERPDGSNFTLKIRSTKLEDSAMYFCASTQAANEQYFGPGTRLTVT.

This CDR3 reads CASSSWTRGTGELFF. CDR3 sequence (DNA): TGTGCCAGCAGTTCCTGGACTAGAGGGACCGGGGAGCTGTTTTTT. The rearrangement joins TRBV6-5 to TRBJ2-2, with 7 nucleotides matching TRBD2. With 4 bases clipped from V and 5 bases from J, the junction kept 7 bases outside the gene matches. The CDR3 spans 15 residues. Germline values: CDR1 MNHEY, CDR2 SVGAGI.

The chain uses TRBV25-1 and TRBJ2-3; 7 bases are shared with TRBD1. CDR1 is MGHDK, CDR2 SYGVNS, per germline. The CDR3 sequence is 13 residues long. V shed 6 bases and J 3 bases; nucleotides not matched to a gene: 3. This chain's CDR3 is CASRLTGTDTQYF. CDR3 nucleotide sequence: TGTGCCAGCAGACTGACAGGGACAGATACGCAGTATTTT.

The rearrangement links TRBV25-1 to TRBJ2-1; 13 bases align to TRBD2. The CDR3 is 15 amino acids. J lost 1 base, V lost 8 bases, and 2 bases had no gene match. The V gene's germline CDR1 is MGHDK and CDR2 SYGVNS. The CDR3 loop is CASQLAGGSYNEQFF. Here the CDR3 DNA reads TGTGCCAGCCAACTAGCGGGAGGGTCCTACAATGAGCAGTTCTTC.

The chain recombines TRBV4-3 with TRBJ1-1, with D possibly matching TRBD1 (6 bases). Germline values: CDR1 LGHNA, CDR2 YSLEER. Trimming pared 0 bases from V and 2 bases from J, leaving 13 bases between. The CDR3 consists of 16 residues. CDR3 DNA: TGCGCCAGCAGCCAAGATGGGGCAGGGGTAAACACTGAAGCTTTCTTT. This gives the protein CASSQDGAGVNTEAFF.

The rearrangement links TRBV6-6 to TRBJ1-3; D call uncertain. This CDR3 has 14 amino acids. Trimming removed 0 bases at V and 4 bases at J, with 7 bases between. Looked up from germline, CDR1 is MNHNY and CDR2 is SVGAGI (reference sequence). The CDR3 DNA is TGTGCCAGCAGTTACTCCACAAACGGAAACACCATATATTTT. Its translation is CASSYSTNGNTIYF.

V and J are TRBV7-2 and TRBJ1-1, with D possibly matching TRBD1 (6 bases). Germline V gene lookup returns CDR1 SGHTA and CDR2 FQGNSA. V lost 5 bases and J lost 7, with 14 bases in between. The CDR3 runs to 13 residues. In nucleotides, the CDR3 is TGTGCCAGCAGCCTCTCGACAGGCCTTGAAGCTTTCTTT. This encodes CASSLSTGLEAFF.

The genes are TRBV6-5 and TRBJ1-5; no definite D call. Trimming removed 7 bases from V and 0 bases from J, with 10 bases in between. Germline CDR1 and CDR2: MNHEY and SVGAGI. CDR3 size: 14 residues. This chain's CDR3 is CASNRVGSNQPQHF. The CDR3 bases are TGTGCCAGCAATCGGGTCGGTAGCAATCAGCCCCAGCATTTT.

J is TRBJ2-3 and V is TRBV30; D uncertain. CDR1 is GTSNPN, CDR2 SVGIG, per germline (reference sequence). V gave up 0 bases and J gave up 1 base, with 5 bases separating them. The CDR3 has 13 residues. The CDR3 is CAWSVERTDTQYF. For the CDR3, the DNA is TGTGCCTGGAGTGTAGAGCGCACAGATACGCAGTATTTT. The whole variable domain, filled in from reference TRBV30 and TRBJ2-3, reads SQTIHQWPATLVQPVGSPLSLECTVEGTSNPNLYWYRQAAGRGLQLLFYSVGIGQISSEVPQNLSASRPQDRQFILSSKKLLLSDSGFYLCAWSVERTDTQYFGPGTRLTVL.